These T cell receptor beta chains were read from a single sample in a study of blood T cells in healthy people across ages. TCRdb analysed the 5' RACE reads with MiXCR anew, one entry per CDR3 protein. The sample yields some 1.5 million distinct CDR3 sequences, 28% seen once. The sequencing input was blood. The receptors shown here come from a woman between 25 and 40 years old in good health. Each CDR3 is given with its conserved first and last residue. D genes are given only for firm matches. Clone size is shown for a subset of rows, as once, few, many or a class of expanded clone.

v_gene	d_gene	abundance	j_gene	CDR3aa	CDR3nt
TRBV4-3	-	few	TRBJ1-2	CSSSQASNMIYGYTF	TGCTCCAGCAGCCAAGCTTCAAACATGATCTATGGCTACACCTTC
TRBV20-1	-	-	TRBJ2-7	CSASGNRVTYEQYF	TGCAGTGCTAGCGGCAACAGGGTCACCTACGAGCAGTACTTC
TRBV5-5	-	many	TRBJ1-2	CASSLTTVMNGYTF	TGTGCCAGCAGCCTAACGACAGTTATGAATGGCTACACCTTC
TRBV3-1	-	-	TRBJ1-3	CASSQVLGGGNTIYF	TGTGCCAGCAGCCAAGTTTTGGGTGGTGGAAACACCATATATTTT
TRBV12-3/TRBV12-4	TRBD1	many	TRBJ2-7	CASQGVYEQYF	TGTGCCAGCCAGGGGGTCTACGAGCAGTACTTC
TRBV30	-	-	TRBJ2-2	CAWKRDITNTGELFF	TGTGCCTGGAAGAGGGACATAACGAACACCGGGGAGCTGTTTTTT
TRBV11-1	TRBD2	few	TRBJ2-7	CASSHPGLAVYEQYF	TGTGCCAGCAGCCACCCGGGACTAGCGGTCTACGAGCAGTACTTC
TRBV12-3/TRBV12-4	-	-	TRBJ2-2	CASSLGVENTGELFF	TGTGCCAGCAGTCTGGGAGTTGAGAACACCGGGGAGCTGTTTTTT
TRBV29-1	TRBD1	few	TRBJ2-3	CSVDGSGQGTDTQYF	TGCAGCGTTGATGGTTCGGGACAGGGCACAGATACGCAGTATTTT
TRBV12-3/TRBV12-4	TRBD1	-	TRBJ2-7	CASTPSRDRDNEQYF	TGTGCCAGCACCCCAAGTAGGGACAGGGACAACGAGCAGTACTTC
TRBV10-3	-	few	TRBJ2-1	CAISEYGTHNEQFF	TGTGCCATCAGTGAGTACGGAACCCACAATGAGCAGTTCTTC
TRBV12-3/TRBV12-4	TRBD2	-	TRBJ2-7	CASSGRQRGYEQYF	TGTGCCAGCAGTGGGCGCCAGCGGGGGTACGAGCAGTACTTC
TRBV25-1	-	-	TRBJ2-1	CASSEAGFYNEQFF	TGTGCCAGCAGTGAAGCGGGTTTCTACAATGAGCAGTTCTTC
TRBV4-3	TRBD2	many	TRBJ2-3	CASSQDLQREGEDTQYF	TGCGCCAGCAGCCAAGATCTTCAACGGGAGGGCGAAGATACGCAGTATTTT
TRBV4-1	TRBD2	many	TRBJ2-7	CASSQVGLAGGPGEQYF	TGCGCCAGCAGCCAAGTAGGACTAGCGGGAGGGCCGGGTGAGCAGTACTTC
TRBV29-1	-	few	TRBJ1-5	CSVKGLGEDSNQPQHF	TGCAGCGTTAAAGGTCTAGGGGAGGATAGCAATCAGCCCCAGCATTTT
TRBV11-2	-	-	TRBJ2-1	CAGSPRSGGPYFTEQFF	TGTGCCGGCAGCCCTCGTTCCGGGGGCCCCTACTTTACGGAGCAGTTCTTC
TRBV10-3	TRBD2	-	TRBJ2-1	CAISDDGAGFQETQFF	TGTGCCATCAGTGATGACGGAGCGGGGTTCCAAGAGACCCAGTTCTTC
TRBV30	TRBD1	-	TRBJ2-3	CAWSSQGVSTDTQYF	TGTGCCTGGAGTAGCCAGGGGGTAAGCACAGATACGCAGTATTTT
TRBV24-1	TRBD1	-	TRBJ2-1	CATSGSDRGGNEQFF	TGTGCCACCAGTGGGTCGGACAGGGGGGGGAATGAGCAGTTCTTC
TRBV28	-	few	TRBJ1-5	CASSFLGVQPQHF	TGTGCCAGCAGTTTTCTAGGAGTTCAGCCCCAGCATTTT
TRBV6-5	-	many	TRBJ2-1	CASRPGTARNEQFF	TGTGCCAGCAGACCCGGAACCGCCAGGAATGAGCAGTTCTTC
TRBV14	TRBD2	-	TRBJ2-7	CASSQTRLGGGANEQYF	TGTGCCAGCAGCCAAACCCGACTGGGCGGGGGGGCTAATGAGCAGTACTTC
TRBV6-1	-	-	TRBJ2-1	CASSTSYRGGTNNEQFF	TGTGCCAGCAGCACATCGTACAGGGGGGGTACCAACAATGAGCAGTTCTTC
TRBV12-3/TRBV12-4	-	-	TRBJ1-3	CASSLDLISGNTIYF	TGTGCCAGCAGTTTAGATCTAATCTCTGGAAACACCATATATTTT
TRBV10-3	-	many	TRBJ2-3	CAISEFRTDTQYF	TGTGCCATCAGTGAGTTCCGCACAGATACGCAGTATTTT
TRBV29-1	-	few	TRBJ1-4	CSAAPKVGEKLFF	TGCAGCGCGGCCCCGAAGGTCGGCGAAAAACTGTTTTTT
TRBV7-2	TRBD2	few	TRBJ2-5	CASSAGLAGASFQETQYF	TGTGCCAGCAGCGCGGGACTAGCGGGAGCGTCCTTCCAAGAGACCCAGTACTTC
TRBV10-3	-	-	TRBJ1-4	CAISDRSSEKLFF	TGTGCCATCAGTGACAGGTCTAGTGAAAAACTGTTTTTT
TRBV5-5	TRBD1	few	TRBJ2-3	CASSLASGQSFTDTQYF	TGTGCCAGCAGCTTGGCCTCGGGACAGTCTTTCACAGATACGCAGTATTTT
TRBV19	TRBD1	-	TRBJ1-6	CASSGGQRYNSPLHF	TGTGCCAGTAGTGGGGGACAGCGGTATAATTCACCCCTCCACTTT
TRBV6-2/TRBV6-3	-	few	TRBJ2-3	CASGGGDGEEGDTQYF	TGTGCCAGCGGAGGGGGCGACGGAGAAGAGGGAGATACGCAGTATTTT
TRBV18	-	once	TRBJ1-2	CASSAGVDYGYTF	TGTGCCAGCTCAGCAGGGGTGGACTATGGCTACACCTTC
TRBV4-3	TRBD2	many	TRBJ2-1	CASSQDLGGRSNEQFF	TGCGCCAGCAGCCAAGATTTGGGCGGGAGGAGCAATGAGCAGTTCTTC
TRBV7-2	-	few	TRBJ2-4	CASSAGPIQYF	TGTGCCAGCAGCGCAGGGCCTATTCAGTACTTC